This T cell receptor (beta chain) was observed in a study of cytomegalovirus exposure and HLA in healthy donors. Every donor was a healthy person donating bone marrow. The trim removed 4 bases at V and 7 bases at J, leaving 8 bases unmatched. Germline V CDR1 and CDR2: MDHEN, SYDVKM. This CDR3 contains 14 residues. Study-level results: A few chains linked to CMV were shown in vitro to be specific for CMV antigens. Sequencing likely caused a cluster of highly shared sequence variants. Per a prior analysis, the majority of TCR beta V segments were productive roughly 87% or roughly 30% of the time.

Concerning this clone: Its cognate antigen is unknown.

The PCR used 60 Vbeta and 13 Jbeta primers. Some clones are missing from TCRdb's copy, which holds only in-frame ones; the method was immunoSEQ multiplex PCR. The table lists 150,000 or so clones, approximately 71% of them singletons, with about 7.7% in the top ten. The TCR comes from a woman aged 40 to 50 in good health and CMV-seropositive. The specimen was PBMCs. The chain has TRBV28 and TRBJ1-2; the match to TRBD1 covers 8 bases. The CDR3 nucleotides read TGTGCCAGCAGTTCGGGACAGGCCTTTCGTGGCTACACCTTC. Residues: CASSSGQAFRGYTF.